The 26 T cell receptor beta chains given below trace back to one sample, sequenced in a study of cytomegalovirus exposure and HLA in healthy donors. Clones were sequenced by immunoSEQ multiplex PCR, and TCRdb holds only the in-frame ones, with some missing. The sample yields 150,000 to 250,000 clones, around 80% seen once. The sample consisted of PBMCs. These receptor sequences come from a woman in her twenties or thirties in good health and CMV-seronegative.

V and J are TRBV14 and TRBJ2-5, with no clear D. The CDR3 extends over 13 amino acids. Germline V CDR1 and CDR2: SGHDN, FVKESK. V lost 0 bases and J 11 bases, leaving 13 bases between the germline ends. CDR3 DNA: TGTGCCAGCAGCCAAGAACGAAAAAAGCCTCAGTACTTC. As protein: CASSQERKKPQYF.

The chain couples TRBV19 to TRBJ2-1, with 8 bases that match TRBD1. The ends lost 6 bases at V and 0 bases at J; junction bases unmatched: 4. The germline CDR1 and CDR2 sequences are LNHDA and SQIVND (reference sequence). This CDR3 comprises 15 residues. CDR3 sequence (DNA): TGTGCCAGTAGCCGCCAGGGGGCCTCCTACAATGAGCAGTTCTTC. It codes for CASSRQGASYNEQFF.

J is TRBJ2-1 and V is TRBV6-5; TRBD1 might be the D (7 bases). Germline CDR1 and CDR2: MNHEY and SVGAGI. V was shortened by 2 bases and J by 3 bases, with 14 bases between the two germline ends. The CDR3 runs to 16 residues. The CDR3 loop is CASSYGGGGHYNEQFF. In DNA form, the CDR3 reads TGTGCCAGCAGTTACGGAGGGGGCGGACACTACAATGAGCAGTTCTTC.

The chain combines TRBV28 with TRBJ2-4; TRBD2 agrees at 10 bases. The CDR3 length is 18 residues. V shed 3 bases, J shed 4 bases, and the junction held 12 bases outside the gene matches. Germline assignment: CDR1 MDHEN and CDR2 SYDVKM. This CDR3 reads CASSLRLAGAPAKNIQYF. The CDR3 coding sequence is TGTGCCAGCAGTTTGCGGCTAGCGGGGGCCCCGGCTAAAAACATTCAGTACTTC.

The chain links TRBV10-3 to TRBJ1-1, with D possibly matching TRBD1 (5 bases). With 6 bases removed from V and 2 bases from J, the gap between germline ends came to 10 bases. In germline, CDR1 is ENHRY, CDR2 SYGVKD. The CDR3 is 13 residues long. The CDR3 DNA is TGTGCCATCAGAACAGGCCCTAACACTGAAGCTTTCTTT. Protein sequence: CAIRTGPNTEAFF.

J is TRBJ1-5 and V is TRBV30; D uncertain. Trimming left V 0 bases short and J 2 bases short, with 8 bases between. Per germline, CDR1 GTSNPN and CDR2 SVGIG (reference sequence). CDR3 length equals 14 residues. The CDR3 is CAWSVVSGNQPQHF. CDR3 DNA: TGTGCCTGGAGTGTAGTCAGTGGCAATCAGCCCCAGCATTTT.

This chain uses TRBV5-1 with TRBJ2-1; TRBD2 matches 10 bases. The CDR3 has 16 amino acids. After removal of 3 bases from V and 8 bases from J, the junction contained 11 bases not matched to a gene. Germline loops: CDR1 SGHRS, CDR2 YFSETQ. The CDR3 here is CASSSGGTSVGDEQFF. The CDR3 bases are TGCGCCAGCAGCTCGGGGGGGACTAGCGTTGGCGATGAGCAGTTCTTC.

This chain's CDR3 is CATSRDRTSGGSLAKNIQYF. The CDR3 DNA follows: TGTGCCACCAGCAGAGATAGGACTAGCGGGGGTTCTCTAGCCAAAAACATTCAGTACTTC. The V gene is TRBV15, the J gene TRBJ2-4; 13 bases are a match to TRBD2. Germline V gene sequence: CDR1 LNHNV, CDR2 YYDKDF (reference sequence). With 0 bases clipped from V and 0 bases from J, the junction kept 8 bases outside the gene matches. The length of the CDR3 is 20 residues.

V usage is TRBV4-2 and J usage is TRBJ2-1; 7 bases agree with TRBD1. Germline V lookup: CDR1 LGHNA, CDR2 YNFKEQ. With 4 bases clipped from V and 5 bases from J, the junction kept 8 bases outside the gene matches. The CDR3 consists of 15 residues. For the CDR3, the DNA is TGTGCCAGCAGCCTGTCTTCAGGGGGACACAATGAGCAGTTCTTC. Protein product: CASSLSSGGHNEQFF.

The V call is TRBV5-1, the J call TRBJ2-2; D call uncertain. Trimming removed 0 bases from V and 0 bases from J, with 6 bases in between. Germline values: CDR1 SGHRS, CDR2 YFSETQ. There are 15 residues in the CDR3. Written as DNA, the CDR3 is TGCGCCAGCAGCTTGGGGCTCACGAACACCGGGGAGCTGTTTTTT. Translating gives CASSLGLTNTGELFF.

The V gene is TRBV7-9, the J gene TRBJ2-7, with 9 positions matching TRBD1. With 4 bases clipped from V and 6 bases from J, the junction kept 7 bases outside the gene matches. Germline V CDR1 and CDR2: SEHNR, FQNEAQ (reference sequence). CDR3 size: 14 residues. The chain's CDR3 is CASSSRDRATEQYF. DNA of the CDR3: TGTGCCAGCAGCTCCCGGGACAGGGCAACCGAGCAGTACTTC.

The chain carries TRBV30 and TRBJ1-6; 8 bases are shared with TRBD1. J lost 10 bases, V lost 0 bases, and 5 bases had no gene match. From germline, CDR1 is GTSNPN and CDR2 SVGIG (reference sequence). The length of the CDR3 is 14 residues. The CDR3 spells CAWSVETGVSPLHF. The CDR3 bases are TGTGCCTGGAGTGTAGAGACAGGGGTCTCACCCCTCCACTTT.

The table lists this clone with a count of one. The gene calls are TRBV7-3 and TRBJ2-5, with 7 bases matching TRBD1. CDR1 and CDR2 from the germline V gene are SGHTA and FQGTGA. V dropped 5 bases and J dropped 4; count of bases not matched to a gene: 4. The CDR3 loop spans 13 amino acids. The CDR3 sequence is CASSTGAGETQYF. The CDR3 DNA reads TGTGCCAGCAGCACAGGGGCGGGAGAGACCCAGTACTTC.

CDR3 nucleotide sequence: TGTGCCAGCGAACAGGGGACGGCACAAGGGCCCCAGCATTTT. The encoded protein is CASEQGTAQGPQHF. The chain combines TRBV7-9 with TRBJ1-5; 7 bases map to TRBD1. The CDR3 sequence is 14 residues long. Germline CDR1 and CDR2: SEHNR and FQNEAQ (reference sequence). The J segment lost 9 bases and the V segment lost 8 bases, leaving 13 bases of the junction unmatched.

The CDR3 loop reads CASSTGQGTSPLHF. The CDR3 nucleotides read TGTGCCAGCAGTACGGGACAGGGGACTTCACCCCTCCACTTT. This sequence joins TRBV2 and TRBJ1-6; 10 bases are a match to TRBD1. Germline V CDR1 and CDR2: SNHLY, FYNNEI. CDR3 size: 14 residues. After removal of 5 bases from V and 9 bases from J, the junction contained 4 bases not matched to a gene.

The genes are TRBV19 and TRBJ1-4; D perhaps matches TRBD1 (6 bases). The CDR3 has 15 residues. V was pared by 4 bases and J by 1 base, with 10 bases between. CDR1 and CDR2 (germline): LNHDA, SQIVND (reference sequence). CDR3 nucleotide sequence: TGTGCCAGTAGTACATCAGGGGTAACTAATGAAAAACTGTTTTTT. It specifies CASSTSGVTNEKLFF.

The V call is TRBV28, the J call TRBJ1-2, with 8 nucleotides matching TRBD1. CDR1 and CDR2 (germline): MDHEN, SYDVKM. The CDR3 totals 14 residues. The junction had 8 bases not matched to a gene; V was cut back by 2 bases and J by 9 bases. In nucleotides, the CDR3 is TGTGCCAGCAGTTTACAAGGACAGGGCGTTCGCTACACCTTC. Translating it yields CASSLQGQGVRYTF.

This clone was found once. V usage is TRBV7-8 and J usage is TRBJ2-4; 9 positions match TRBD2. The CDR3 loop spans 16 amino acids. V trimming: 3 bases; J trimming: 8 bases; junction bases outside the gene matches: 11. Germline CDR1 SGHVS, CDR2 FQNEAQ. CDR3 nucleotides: TGTGCCAGCAGCTTCCCCCCTGCGGGAGGGGGAGACATTCAGTACTTC. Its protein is CASSFPPAGGGDIQYF. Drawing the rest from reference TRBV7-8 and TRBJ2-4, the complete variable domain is GAGVSQSPRYKVAKRGQDVALRCDPISGHVSLFWYQQALGQGPEFLTYFQNEAQLDKSGLPSDRFFAERPEGSVSTLKIQRTQQEDSAVYLCASSFPPAGGGDIQYFGAGTRLSVL.

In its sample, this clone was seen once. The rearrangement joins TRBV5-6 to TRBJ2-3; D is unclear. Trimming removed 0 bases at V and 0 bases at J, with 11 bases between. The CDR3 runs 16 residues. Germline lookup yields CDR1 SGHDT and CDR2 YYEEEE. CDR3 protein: CASSLETSTSTDTQYF. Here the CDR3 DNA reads TGTGCCAGCAGCTTGGAGACATCAACTAGCACAGATACGCAGTATTTT. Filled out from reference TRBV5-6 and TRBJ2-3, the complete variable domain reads DAGVTQSPTHLIKTRGQQVTLRCSPKSGHDTVSWYQQALGQGPQFIFQYYEEEERQRGNFPDRFSGHQFPNYSSELNVNALLLGDSALYLCASSLETSTSTDTQYFGPGTRLTVL.

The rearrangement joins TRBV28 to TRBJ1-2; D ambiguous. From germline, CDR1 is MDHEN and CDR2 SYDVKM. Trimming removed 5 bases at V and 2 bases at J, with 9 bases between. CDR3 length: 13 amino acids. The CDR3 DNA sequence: TGTGCCAGCAGTCGTACGACAAACTATGGCTACACCTTC. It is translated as CASSRTTNYGYTF.

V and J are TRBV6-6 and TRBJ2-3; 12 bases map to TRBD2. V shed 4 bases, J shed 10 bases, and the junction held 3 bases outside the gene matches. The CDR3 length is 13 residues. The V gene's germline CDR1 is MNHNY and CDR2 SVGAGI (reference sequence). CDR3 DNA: TGTGCCAGCAGTTGGACTAGCGGGGATGCGCAGTATTTT. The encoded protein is CASSWTSGDAQYF.

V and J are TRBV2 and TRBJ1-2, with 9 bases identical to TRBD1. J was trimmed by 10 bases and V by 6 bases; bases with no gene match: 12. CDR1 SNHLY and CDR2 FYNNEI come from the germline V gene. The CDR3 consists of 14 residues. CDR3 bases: TGTGCCAGCAGGATGGGGGGACAGGGACTGGCCTACACCTTC. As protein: CASRMGGQGLAYTF.

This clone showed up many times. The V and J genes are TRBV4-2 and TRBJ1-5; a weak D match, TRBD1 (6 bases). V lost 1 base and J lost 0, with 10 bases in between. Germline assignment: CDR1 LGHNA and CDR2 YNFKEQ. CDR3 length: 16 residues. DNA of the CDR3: TGTGCCAGCAGCCAAGGAGGGACACTTAGCAATCAGCCCCAGCATTTT. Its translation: CASSQGGTLSNQPQHF.

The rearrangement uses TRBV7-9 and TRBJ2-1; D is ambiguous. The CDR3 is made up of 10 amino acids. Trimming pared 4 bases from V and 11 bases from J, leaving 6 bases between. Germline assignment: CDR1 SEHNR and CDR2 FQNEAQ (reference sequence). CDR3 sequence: CASSSKQQFF. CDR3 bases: TGTGCCAGCAGCTCTAAGCAGCAGTTCTTC. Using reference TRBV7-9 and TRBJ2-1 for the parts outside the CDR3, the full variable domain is DTGVSQNPRHKITKRGQNVTFRCDPISEHNRLYWYRQTLGQGPEFLTYFQNEAQLEKSRLLSDRFSAERPKGSFSTLEIQRTEQGDSAMYLCASSSKQQFFGPGTRLTVL.

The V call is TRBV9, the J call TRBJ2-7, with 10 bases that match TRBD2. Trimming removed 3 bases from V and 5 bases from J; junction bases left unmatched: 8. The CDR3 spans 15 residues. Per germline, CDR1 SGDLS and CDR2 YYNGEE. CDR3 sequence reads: CASSAASGSNHEQYF. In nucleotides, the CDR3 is TGTGCCAGCAGCGCCGCTAGCGGGAGTAACCACGAGCAGTACTTC.

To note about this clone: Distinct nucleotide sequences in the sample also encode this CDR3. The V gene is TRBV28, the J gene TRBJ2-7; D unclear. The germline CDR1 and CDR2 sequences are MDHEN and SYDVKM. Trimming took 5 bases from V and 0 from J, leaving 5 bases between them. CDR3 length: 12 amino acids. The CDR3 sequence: CASSLSSYEQYF. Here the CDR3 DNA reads TGTGCCAGCAGTCTCAGCTCCTACGAGCAGTACTTC.